This TCR beta chain emerged from a study of CD8 T cells in ankylosing spondylitis. Whole-study results and caveats: Disease-linked clones were found to be CD8+ and relatively rare in peripheral blood. The authors reported significant enrichment of disease-linked clones in matched ankylosing spondylitis synovial fluid. In ankylosing spondylitis blood, a motif of 7 to 9 highly homologous TCR beta variants appeared characteristic.

Remarks on this clonotype: Its antigen is unidentified.

Scientists made TCR beta libraries using quantitative 5'-RACE with molecular barcodes. Each CDR3 protein gets one entry after TCRdb re-called the 5' RACE reads with MiXCR. The sample records about 360,000 distinct CDR3 sequences, about 20% being singletons. Germline V CDR1 and CDR2: SGHDT, YYEEEE. This CDR3 spans 13 amino acids. Trimming cost V 4 bases and J 5 bases, with 13 bases left between them. Specimen: blood, either unsorted or a sorted T cell fraction (not recorded which). This TCR came from a male donor with ankylosing spondylitis or in good health (not recorded which). This chain links TRBV5-6 with TRBJ2-7; D remains ambiguous. The CDR3 spells CASSPRWSDEQYF. In DNA form, the CDR3 reads TGTGCCAGCAGCCCACGGTGGTCGGACGAGCAGTACTTC.